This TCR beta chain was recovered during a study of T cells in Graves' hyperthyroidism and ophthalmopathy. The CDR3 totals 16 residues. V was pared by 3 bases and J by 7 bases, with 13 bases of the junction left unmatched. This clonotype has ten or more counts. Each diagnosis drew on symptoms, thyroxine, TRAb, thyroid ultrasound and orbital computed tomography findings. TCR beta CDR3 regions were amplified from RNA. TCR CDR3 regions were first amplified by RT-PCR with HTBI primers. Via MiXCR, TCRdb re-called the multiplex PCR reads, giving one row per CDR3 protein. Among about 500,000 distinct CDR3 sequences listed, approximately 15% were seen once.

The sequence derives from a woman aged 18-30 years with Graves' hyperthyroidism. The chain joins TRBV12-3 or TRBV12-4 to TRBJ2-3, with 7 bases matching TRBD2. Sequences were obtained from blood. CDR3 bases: TGTGCCAGCAGTTTGGGGGGTAGGGCTAGCGGAAATACGCAGTATTTT. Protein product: CASSLGGRASGNTQYF.